A single T cell receptor (beta chain) is shown here with its context. Its antigen remains unknown. The data are from a study of radiation and T cells in renal cell carcinoma. Findings and caveats of the study: In blood, top tumor clones expanded by 2 weeks, shrinking by 4.

Libraries were prepared by immunoSEQ multiplex PCR; TCRdb keeps only in-frame clonotypes and omits some of them. Here the sample spans roughly 28,000 clones, 65% to 85% being singletons. V was shortened by 4 bases and J by 7 bases, with 16 bases between the two germline ends. Germline CDR1 reads MNHEY; CDR2 reads SMNVEV (reference sequence). The CDR3 consists of 14 residues. The time point was: blood 2 weeks post-SBRT. Treatment reported: 15 Gy SBRT to primary tumor, nephrectomy 4 weeks later. V usage is TRBV27 and J usage is TRBJ2-5; D remains unclear. The sample here was blood, taken from a patient whose treatment included radiotherapy and nephrectomy. The TCR sequence derives from a man between 60 and 75 years old with renal cell carcinoma. The DNA of the CDR3 is TGTGCCAGCAGTTCCCTGGGCCAAATGGGGACCCAGTACTTC. Its protein product is CASSSLGQMGTQYF.